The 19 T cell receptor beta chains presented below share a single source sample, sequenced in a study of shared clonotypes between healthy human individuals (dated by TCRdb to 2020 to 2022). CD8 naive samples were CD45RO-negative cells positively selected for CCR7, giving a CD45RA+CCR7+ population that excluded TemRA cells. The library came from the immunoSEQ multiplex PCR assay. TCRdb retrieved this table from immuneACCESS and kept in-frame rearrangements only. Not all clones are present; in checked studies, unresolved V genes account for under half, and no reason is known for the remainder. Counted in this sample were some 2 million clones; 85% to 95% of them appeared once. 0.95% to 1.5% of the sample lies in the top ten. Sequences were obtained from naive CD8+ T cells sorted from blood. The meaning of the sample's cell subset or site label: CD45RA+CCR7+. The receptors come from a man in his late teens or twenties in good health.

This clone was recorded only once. DNA for the CDR3: TGCAGCGTTGAATCAAAAGGGAGTAACACCGGGGAGCTGTTTTTT. As protein: CSVESKGSNTGELFF. This sequence joins TRBV29-1 and TRBJ2-2; the D gene is possibly TRBD2 (5 bases). Germline assignment: CDR1 SQVTM and CDR2 ANQGSEA. CDR3 length: 15 residues. V shed 2 bases and J shed 2 bases, with 12 bases lying between them.

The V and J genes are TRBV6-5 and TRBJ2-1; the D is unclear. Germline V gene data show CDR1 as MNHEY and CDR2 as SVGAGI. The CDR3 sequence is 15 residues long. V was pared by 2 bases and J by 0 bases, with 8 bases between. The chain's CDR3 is CASSYMGFSYNEQFF. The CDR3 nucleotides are TGTGCCAGCAGTTACATGGGGTTCTCCTACAATGAGCAGTTCTTC.

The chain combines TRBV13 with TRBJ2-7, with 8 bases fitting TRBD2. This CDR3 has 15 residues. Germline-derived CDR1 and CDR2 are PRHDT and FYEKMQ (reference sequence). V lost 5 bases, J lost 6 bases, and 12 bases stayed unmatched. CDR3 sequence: CASSPLGREVSEQYF. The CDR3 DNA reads TGTGCCAGCAGCCCGCTAGGGCGGGAGGTTAGCGAGCAGTACTTC.

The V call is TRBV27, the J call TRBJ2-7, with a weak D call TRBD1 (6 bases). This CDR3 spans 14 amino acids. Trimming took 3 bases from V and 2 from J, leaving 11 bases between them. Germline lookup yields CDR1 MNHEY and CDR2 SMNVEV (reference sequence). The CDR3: CASSLGHKTYEQYF. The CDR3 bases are TGTGCCAGCAGTTTGGGACACAAGACCTACGAGCAGTACTTC.

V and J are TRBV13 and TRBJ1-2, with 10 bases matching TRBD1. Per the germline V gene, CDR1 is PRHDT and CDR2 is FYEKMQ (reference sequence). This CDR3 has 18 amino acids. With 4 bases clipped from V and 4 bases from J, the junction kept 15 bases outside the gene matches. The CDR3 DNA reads TGTGCCAGCAGCTCCTCCTCCGGGACAGGGGTAGTTGGCTATGGCTACACCTTC. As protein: CASSSSSGTGVVGYGYTF.

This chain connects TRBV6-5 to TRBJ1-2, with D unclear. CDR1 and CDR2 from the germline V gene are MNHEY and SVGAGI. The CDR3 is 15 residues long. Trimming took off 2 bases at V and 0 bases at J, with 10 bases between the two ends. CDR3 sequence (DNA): TGTGCCAGCAGTTACGGGATCTCAGCTAACTATGGCTACACCTTC. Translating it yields CASSYGISANYGYTF.

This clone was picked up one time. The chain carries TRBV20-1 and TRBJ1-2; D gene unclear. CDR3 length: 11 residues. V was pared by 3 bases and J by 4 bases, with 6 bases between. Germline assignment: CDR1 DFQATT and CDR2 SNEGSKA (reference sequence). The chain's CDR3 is CSARGAYGYTF. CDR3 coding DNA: TGCAGTGCTAGGGGCGCCTATGGCTACACCTTC.

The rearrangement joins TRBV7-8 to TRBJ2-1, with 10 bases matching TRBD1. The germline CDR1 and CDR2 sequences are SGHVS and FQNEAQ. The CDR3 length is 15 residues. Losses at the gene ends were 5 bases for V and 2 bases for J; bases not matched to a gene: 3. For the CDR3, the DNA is TGTGCCAGCAGCGGACAGGGGGGCACCTACAATGAGCAGTTCTTC. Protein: CASSGQGGTYNEQFF. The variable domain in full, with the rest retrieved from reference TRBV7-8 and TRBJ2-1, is GAGVSQSPRYKVAKRGQDVALRCDPISGHVSLFWYQQALGQGPEFLTYFQNEAQLDKSGLPSDRFFAERPEGSVSTLKIQRTQQEDSAVYLCASSGQGGTYNEQFFGPGTRLTVL.

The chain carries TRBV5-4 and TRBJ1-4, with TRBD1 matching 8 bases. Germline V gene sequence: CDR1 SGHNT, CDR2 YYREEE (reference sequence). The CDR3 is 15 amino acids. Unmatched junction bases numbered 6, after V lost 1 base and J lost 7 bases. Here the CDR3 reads CASSLPDRGGEKLFF. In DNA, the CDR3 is TGTGCCAGCAGCTTGCCCGACAGGGGAGGTGAAAAACTGTTTTTT.

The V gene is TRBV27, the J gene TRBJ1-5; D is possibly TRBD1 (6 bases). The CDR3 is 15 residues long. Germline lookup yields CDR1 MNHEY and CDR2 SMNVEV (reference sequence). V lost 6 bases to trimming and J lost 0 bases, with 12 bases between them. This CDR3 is CASSPGAYSNQPQHF. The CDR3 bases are TGTGCCAGCAGCCCGGGGGCTTATAGCAATCAGCCCCAGCATTTT.

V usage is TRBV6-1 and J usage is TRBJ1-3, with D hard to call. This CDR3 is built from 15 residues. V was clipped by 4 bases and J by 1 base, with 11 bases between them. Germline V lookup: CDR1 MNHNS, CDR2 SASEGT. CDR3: CASSGFTASGNTIYF. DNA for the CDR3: TGTGCCAGCAGTGGATTTACAGCGTCTGGAAACACCATATATTTT.

The CDR3 sequence is CASSYWTRESNQPQHF. CDR3 in DNA: TGTGCCAGCAGTTACTGGACGAGGGAAAGCAATCAGCCCCAGCATTTT. The V gene is TRBV6-6, the J gene TRBJ1-5; D not certain. The germline V gene has CDR1 MNHNY and CDR2 SVGAGI (reference sequence). The CDR3 spans 16 residues. Trimming removed 1 base from V and 1 base from J, with 11 bases in between.

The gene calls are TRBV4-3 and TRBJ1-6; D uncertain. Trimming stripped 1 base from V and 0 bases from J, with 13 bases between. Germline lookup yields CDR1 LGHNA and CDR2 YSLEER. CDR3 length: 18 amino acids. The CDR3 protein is CASSQALPGISYNSPLHF. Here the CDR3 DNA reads TGCGCCAGCAGCCAAGCCCTACCGGGGATCTCCTATAATTCACCCCTCCACTTT.

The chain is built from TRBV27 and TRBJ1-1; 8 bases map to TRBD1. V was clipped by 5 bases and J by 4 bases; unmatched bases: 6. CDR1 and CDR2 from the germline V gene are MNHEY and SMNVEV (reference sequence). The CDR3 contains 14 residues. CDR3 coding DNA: TGTGCCAGCAGTATCAAAACAGGGGGCACTGAAGCTTTCTTT. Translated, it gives CASSIKTGGTEAFF.

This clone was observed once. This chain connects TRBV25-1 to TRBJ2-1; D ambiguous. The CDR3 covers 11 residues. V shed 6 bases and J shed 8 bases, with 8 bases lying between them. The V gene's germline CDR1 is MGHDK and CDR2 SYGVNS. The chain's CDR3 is CASSPLDEQFF. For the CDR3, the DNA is TGTGCCAGCAGCCCCCTGGATGAGCAGTTCTTC. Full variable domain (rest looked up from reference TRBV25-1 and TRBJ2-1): EADIYQTPRYLVIGTGKKITLECSQTMGHDKMYWYQQDPGMELHLIHYSYGVNSTEKGDLSSESTVSRIRTEHFPLTLESARPSHTSQYLCASSPLDEQFFGPGTRLTVL.

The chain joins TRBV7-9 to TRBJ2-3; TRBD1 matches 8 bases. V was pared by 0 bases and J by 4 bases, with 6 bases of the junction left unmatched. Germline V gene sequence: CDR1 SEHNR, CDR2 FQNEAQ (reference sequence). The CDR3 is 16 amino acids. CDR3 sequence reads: CASSLADRAPADTQYF. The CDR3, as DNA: TGTGCCAGCAGCTTAGCGGACAGGGCCCCGGCAGATACGCAGTATTTT. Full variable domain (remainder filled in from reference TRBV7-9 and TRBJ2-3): DTGVSQNPRHKITKRGQNVTFRCDPISEHNRLYWYRQTLGQGPEFLTYFQNEAQLEKSRLLSDRFSAERPKGSFSTLEIQRTEQGDSAMYLCASSLADRAPADTQYFGPGTRLTVL.

The CDR3 reads CASSLMEEQFF. CDR3 bases: TGTGCCAGCAGCTTAATGGAAGAGCAGTTCTTC. The rearrangement joins TRBV11-2 to TRBJ2-1; D ambiguous. Deletions cut 2 bases from V and 10 bases from J, with 6 bases between. Germline values: CDR1 SGHAT, CDR2 FQNNGV. This CDR3 comprises 11 residues. The variable domain in full, completed from reference TRBV11-2 and TRBJ2-1, reads EAGVAQSPRYKIIEKRQSVAFWCNPISGHATLYWYQQILGQGPKLLIQFQNNGVVDDSQLPKDRFSAERLKGVDSTLKIQPAKLEDSAVYLCASSLMEEQFFGPGTRLTVL.

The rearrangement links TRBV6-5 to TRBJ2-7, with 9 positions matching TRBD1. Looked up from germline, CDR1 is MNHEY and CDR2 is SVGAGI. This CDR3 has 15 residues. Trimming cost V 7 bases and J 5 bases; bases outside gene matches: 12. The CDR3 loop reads CASTAGDRVFHEQYF. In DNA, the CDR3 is TGTGCCAGCACCGCGGGGGACAGGGTATTCCACGAGCAGTACTTC.

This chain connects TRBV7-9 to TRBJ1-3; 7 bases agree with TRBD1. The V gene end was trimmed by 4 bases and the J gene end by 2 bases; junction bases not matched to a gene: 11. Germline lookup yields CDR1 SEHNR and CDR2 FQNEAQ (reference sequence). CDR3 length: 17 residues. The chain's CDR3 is CASSSAPGQDPGNTIYF. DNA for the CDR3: TGTGCCAGCAGCTCTGCTCCTGGACAGGACCCTGGAAACACCATATATTTT.